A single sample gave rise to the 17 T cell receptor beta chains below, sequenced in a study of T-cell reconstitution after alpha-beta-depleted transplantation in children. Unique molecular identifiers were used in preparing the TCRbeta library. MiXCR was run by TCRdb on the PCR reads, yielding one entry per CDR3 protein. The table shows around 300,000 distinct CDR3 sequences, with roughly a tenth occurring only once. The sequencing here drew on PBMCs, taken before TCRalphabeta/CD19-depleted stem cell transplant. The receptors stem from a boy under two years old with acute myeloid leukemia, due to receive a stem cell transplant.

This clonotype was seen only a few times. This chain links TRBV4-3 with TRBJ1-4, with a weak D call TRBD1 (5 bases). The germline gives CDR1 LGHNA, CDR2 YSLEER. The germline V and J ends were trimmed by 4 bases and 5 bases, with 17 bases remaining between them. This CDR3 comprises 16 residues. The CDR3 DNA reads TGCGCCAGCAGCCGACTCCGGGACGGCCTAAATGAAAAACTGTTTTTT. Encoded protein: CASSRLRDGLNEKLFF.

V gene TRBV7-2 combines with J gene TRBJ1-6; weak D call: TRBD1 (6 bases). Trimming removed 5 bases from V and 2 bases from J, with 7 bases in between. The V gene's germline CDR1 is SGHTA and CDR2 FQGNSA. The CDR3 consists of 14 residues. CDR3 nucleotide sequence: TGTGCCAGCAGCGGGGGGCCCTATAATTCACCCCTCCACTTT. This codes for CASSGGPYNSPLHF.

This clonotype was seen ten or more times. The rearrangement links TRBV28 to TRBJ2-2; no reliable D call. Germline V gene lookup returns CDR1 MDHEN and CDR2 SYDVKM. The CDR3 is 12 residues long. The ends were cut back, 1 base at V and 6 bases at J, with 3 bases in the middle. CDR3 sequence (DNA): TGTGCCAGCAGTTTATACTCCGGGGAGCTGTTTTTT. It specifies CASSLYSGELFF.

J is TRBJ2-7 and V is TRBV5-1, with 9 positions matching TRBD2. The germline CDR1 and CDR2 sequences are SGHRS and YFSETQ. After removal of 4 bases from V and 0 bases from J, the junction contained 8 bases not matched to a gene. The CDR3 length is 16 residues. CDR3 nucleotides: TGCGCCAGCAGCACATCTAGCGGGATGAGCTCCTACGAGCAGTACTTC. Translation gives CASSTSSGMSSYEQYF.

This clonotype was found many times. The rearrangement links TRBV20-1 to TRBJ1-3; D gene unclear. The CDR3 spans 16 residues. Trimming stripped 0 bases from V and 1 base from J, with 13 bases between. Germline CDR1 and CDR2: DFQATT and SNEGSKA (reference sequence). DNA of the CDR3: TGCAGTGCTAGAGATAAATGGGCCCTTTCTGGAAACACCATATATTTT. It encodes CSARDKWALSGNTIYF.

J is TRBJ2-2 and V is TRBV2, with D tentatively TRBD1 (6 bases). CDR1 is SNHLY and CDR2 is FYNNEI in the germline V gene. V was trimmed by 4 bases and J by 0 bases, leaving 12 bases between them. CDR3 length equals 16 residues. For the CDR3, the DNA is TGTGCCAGCAGTGTTGGGTCAGGGGCGAACACCGGGGAGCTGTTTTTT. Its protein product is CASSVGSGANTGELFF.

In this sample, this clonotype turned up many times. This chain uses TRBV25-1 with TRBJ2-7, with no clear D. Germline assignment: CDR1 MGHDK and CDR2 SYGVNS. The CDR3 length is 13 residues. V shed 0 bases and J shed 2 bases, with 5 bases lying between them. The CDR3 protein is CASSEYITYEQYF. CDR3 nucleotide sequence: TGTGCCAGCAGTGAATATATTACCTACGAGCAGTACTTC.

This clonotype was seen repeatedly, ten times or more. The CDR3 coding sequence is TGTGCCAGCAGCTTTAAGGCGAGCCTGCAGTACTTC. Its translation: CASSFKASLQYF. The rearrangement uses TRBV5-6 and TRBJ2-7; D remains unclear. The V and J ends lost 2 bases and 9 bases respectively, with 12 bases between them. The CDR3 sequence is 12 residues long. In germline, CDR1 is SGHDT, CDR2 YYEEEE.

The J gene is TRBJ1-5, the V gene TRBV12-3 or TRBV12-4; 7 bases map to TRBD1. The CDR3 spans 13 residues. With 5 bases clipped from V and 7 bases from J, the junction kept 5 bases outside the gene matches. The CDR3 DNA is TGTGCCAGCAGTCCGACAGGGAAGCAGCCCCAGCATTTT. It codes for CASSPTGKQPQHF.

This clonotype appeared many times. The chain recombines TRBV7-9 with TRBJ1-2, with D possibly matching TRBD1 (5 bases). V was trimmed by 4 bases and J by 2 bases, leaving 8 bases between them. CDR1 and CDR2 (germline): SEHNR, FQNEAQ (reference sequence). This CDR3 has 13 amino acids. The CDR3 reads CASSSGRNYGYTF. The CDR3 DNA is TGTGCCAGCAGCTCGGGACGGAACTATGGCTACACCTTC.

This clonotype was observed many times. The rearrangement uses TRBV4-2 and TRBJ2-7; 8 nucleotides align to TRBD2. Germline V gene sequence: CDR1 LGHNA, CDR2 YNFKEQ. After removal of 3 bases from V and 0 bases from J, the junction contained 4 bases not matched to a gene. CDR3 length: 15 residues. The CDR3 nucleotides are TGTGCCAGCAGCCAGACCGGGACTAGCTCCTACGAGCAGTACTTC. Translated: CASSQTGTSSYEQYF.

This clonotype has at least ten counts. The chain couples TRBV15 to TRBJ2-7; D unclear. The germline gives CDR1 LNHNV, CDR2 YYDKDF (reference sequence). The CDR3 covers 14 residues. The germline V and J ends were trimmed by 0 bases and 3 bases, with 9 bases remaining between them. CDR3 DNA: TGTGCCACCAGCAGAGATGAAGCATACTACGAGCAGTACTTC. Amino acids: CATSRDEAYYEQYF.

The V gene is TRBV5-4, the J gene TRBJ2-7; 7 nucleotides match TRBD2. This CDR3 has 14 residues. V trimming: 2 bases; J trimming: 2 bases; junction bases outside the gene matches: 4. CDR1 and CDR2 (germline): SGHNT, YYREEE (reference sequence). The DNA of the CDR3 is TGTGCCAGCAGCTTCGGGGGGTCCCCCTACGAGCAGTACTTC. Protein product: CASSFGGSPYEQYF.

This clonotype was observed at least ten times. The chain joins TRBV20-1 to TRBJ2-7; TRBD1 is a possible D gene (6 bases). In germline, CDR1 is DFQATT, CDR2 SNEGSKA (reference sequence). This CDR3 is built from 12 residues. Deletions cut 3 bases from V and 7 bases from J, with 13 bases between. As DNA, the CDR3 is TGCAGTGCTAGTTACCAGGGGTGGGAGCAGTACTTC. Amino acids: CSASYQGWEQYF.

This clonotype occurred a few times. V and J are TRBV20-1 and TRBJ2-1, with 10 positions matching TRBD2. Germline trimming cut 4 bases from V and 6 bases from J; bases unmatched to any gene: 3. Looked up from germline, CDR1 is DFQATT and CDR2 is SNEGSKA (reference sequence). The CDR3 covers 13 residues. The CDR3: CSAILAGLNEQFF. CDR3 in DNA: TGCAGTGCTATACTAGCGGGACTCAATGAGCAGTTCTTC.

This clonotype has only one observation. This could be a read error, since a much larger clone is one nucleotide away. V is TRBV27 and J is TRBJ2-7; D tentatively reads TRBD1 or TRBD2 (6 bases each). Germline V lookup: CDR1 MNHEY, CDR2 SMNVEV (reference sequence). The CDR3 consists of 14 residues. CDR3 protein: CASSLRGVSYEQDF. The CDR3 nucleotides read TGTGCCAGCAGCCTTAGGGGGGTCTCCTACGAGCAGGACTTC.

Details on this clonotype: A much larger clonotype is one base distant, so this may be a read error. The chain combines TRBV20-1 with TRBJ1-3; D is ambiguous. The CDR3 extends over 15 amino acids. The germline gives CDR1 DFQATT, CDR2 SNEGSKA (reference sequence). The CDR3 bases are TGCAGTGCTACCCGTGGCCCGTACTCTGGAAACACCAAATATTTT. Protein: CSATRGPYSGNTKYF.